This T cell receptor beta chain appears in the sequencing data of a study of control samples from healthy donors and cancer patients. Produced via immunoSEQ multiplex PCR; TCRdb's table is partial and in-frame only. This repertoire shows under 55,000 clones, around 93% found once; its top ten account for roughly 20%. The V and J ends lost 2 bases and 4 bases respectively, with 6 bases between them. The CDR3 consists of 12 residues. The chain couples TRBV12-3 or TRBV12-4 to TRBJ2-7; D is unclear. The sequence was obtained from a woman in her thirties or forties with head and neck cancer. Sequenced input: PBMCs. The CDR3 sequence: CASSLPSYEQYF. In DNA form, the CDR3 reads TGTGCCAGCAGTTTACCCAGTTACGAGCAGTACTTC.